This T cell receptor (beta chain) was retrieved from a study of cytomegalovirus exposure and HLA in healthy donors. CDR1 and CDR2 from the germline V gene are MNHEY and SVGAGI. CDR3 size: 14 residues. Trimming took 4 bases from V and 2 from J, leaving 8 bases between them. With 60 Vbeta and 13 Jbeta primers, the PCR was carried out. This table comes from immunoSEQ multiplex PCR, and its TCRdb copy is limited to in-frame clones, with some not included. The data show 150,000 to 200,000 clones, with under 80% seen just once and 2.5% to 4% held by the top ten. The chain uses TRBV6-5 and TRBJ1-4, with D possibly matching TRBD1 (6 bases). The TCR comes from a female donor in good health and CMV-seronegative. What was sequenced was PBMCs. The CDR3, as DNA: TGTGCCAGCAGTTTACAGGGCACTAATGAAAAACTGTTTTTT. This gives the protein CASSLQGTNEKLFF.